One T cell receptor (beta chain) is described in this entry. The antigen remains unidentified. This table comes from immunoSEQ multiplex PCR, and its TCRdb copy is limited to in-frame clones, with some not included. The sample records approximately 74,000 clones, around 70% being singletons. The data were obtained in a study of vaccination effects on CD4 cells after COVID-19. Notes on the study in general: Marked clonal contraction of both clone types appeared late after vaccination. From healthy vaccinees, only 1 of 255 vaccine-induced clones also reacted to common cold coronaviruses.

Researchers isolated CD4+ T cells once 9 to 11 days of culture had elapsed. Participants were vaccinated with two doses of either the BNT162b2 or mRNA-1273 vaccine. The germline V gene has CDR1 SGHRS and CDR2 YFSETQ. This CDR3 spans 15 amino acids. V was pared by 1 base and J by 4 bases, with 6 bases of the junction left unmatched. The chain combines TRBV5-1 with TRBJ2-3; 7 bases line up with TRBD1. Source: CD4+ T cells from PBMCs cultured without peptide, taken after COVID-19 vaccination. The clonotype was recovered from a human donor who received a COVID-19 vaccine. The CDR3, as DNA: TGCGCCAGCAGCTTGAGACAGGGAATGGCAGATACGCAGTATTTT. Its translation: CASSLRQGMADTQYF.